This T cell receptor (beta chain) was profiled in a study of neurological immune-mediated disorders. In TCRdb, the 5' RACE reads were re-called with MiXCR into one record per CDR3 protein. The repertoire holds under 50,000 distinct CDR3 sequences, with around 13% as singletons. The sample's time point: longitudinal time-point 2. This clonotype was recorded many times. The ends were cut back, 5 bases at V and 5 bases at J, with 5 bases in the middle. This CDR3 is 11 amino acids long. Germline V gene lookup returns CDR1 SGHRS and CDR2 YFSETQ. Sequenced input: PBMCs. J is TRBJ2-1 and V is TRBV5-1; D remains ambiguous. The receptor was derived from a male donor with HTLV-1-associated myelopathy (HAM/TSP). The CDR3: CASSRDNEQFF. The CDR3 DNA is TGCGCCAGCAGTCGGGACAATGAGCAGTTCTTC.